Listed here is a single T cell receptor beta chain. Some clones are missing from TCRdb's copy, which holds only in-frame ones; the method was immunoSEQ multiplex PCR. This table has approximately 360,000 clones, around 83% appearing once. Recovered participants had two consecutive negative NP/OP PCR tests, healthcare professional clearance, or symptom resolution. This sample stems from a study of blood T cell repertoires in COVID-19. Study details: Specimens from acute and convalescent COVID-19 originated in the United States, Italy and Spain.

From germline, CDR1 is LGHDT and CDR2 YNNKEL (reference sequence). V was pared by 5 bases and J by 7 bases, with 7 bases of the junction left unmatched. The CDR3 totals 13 residues. The sequenced material came from PBMCs or T cells enriched from blood (not recorded which). This sequence originates from a woman in her 50s who had recovered from COVID-19. The chain links TRBV3-1 (or the pseudogene TRBV3-2) to TRBJ1-2; 7 positions match TRBD1. CDR3 loop: CASSETGEFGYTF. CDR3 bases: TGTGCCAGCAGCGAAACAGGGGAATTTGGCTACACCTTC.